The entry that follows covers one T cell receptor beta chain sequence. The antigen remains undetermined. This entry belongs to a study of cytomegalovirus exposure and HLA in healthy donors. Study outcomes and limitations: Cytomegalovirus-associated status was assigned to roughly 160 TCR beta chains. Association of a missense DCLRE1C variant with TCR beta V- and J-gene trimming was reported in a later analysis.

The PCR used 60 Vbeta and 13 Jbeta primers. Libraries were prepared by immunoSEQ multiplex PCR; TCRdb keeps only in-frame clonotypes and omits some of them. Of 170,000 or so clones in the sample, about three quarters were seen once. Germline assignment: CDR1 MNHNY and CDR2 SVGAGI (reference sequence). Between the trimmed V and J ends, which lost 8 bases and 8 bases, there was a span of 12 bases. CDR3 length equals 11 residues. The TCR originated in a woman aged 30 to 39 in good health and CMV-seronegative. The sequenced sample was PBMCs. The chain couples TRBV6-6 to TRBJ1-1; no firm D call. Here the CDR3 DNA reads TGTGCCAGCGTTTTTAACGCGGAAGCTTTCTTT. Translated: CASVFNAEAFF.